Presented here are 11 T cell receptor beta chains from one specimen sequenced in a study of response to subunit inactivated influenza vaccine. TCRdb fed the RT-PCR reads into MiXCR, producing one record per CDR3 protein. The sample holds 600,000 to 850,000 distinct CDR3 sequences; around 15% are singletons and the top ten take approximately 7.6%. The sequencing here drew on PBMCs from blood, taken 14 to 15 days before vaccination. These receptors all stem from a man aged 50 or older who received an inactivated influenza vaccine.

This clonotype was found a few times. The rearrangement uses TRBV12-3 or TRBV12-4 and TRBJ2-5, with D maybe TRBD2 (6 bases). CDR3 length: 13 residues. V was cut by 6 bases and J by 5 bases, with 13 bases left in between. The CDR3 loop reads CASRPTSRETQYF. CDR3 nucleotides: TGTGCCAGCAGGCCGACTAGTCGTGAGACCCAGTACTTC.

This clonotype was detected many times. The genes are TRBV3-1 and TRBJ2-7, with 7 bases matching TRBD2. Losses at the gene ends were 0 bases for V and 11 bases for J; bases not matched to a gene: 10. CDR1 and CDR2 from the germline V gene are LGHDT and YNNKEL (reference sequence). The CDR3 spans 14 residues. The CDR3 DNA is TGTGCCAGCAGCCAAGATCGTCTTACTAGCGCGAAGTACTTC. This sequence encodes CASSQDRLTSAKYF.

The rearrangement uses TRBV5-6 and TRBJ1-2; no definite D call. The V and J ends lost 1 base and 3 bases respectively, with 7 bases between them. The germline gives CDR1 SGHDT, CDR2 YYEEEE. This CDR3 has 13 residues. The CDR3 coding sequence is TGTGCCAGCAGCTTGAGTACGGACTATGGCTACACCTTC. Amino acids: CASSLSTDYGYTF.

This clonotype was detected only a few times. The CDR3 reads CASSLRRGNNQPQHF. The CDR3 DNA follows: TGTGCCAGCAGTTTAAGAAGGGGGAACAATCAGCCCCAGCATTTT. V and J are TRBV28 and TRBJ1-5; possible D gene TRBD1, 6 bases. Germline CDR1 and CDR2: MDHEN and SYDVKM. Deletions cut 2 bases from V and 3 bases from J, with 11 bases between. The CDR3 loop spans 15 amino acids.

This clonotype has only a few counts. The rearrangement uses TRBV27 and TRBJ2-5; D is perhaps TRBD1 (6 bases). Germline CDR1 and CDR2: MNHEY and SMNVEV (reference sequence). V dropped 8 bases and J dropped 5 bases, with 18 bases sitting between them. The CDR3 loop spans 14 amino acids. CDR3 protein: CASSRQGLEETQYF. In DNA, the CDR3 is TGTGCCAGCTCTAGGCAGGGGTTGGAGGAGACCCAGTACTTC.

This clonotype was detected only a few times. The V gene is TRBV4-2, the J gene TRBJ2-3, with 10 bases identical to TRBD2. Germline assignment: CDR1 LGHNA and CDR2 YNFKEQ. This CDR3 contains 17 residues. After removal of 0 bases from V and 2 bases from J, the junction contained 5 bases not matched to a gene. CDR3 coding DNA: TGTGCCAGCAGCCAAGATGTACTAGCGGGGTTCACAGATACGCAGTATTTT. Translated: CASSQDVLAGFTDTQYF.

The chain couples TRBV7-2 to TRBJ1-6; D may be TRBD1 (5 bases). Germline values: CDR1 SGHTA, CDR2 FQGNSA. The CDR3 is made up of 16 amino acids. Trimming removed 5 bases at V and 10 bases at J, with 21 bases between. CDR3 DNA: TGTGCCAGCAGCCCAACTCAGGGCGGTGTTGAATCACCCCTCCACTTT. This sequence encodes CASSPTQGGVESPLHF.

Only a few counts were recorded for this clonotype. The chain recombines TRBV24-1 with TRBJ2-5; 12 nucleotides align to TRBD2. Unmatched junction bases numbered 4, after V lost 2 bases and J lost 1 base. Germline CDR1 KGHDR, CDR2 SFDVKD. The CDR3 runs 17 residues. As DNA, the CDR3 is TGTGCCACCAGTGATTCCGGACTAGCGGGATCCCAAGAGACCCAGTACTTC. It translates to CATSDSGLAGSQETQYF.

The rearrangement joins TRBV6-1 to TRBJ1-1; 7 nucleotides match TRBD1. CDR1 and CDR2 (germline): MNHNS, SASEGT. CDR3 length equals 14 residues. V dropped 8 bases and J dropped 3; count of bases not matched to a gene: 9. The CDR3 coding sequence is TGTGCCAGCTGGTCACAGGGGCGGTACACTGAAGCTTTCTTT. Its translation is CASWSQGRYTEAFF.

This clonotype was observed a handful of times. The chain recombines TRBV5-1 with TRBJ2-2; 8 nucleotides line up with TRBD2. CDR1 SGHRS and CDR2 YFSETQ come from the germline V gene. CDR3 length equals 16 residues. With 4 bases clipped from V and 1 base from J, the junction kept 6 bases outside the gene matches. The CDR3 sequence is CASSPGGFRNTGELFF. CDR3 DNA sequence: TGCGCCAGCAGCCCGGGAGGGTTTCGGAACACCGGGGAGCTGTTTTTT.

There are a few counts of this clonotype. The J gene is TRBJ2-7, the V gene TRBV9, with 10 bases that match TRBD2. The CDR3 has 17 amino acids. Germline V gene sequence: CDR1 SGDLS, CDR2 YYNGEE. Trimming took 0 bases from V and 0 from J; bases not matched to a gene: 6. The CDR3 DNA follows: TGTGCCAGCAGCGTAGGACTAGCGGGCTCCAGCTCCTACGAGCAGTACTTC. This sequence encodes CASSVGLAGSSSYEQYF.